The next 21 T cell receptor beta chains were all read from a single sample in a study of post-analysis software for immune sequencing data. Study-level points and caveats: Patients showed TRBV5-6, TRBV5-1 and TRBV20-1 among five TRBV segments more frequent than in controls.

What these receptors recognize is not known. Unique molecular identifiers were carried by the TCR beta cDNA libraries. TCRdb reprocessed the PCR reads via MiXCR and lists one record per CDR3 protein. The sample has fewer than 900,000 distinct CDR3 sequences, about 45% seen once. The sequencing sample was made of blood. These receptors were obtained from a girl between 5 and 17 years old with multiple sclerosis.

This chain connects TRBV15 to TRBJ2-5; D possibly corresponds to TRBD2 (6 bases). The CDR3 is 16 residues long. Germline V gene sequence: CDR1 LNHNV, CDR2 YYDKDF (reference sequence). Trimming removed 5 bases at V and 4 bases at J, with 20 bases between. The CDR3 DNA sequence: TGTGCCACCAGCCCGGGGCGTGGGGAGGCAGGAGAGACCCAGTACTTC. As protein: CATSPGRGEAGETQYF. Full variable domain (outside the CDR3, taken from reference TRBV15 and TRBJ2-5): DAMVIQNPRYQVTQFGKPVTLSCSQTLNHNVMYWYQQKSSQAPKLLFHYYDKDFNNEADTPDNFQSRRPNTSFCFLDIRSPGLGDTAMYLCATSPGRGEAGETQYFGPGTRLLVL.

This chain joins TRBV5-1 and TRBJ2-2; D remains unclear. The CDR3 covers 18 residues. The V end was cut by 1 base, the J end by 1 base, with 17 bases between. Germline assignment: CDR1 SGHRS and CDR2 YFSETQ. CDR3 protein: CASSLSGPQGWNTGELFF. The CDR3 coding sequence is TGCGCCAGCAGCTTGTCCGGCCCCCAAGGTTGGAACACCGGGGAGCTGTTTTTT. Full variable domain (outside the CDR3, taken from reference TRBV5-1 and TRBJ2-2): KAGVTQTPRYLIKTRGQQVTLSCSPISGHRSVSWYQQTPGQGLQFLFEYFSETQRNKGNFPGRFSGRQFSNSRSEMNVSTLELGDSALYLCASSLSGPQGWNTGELFFGEGSRLTVL.

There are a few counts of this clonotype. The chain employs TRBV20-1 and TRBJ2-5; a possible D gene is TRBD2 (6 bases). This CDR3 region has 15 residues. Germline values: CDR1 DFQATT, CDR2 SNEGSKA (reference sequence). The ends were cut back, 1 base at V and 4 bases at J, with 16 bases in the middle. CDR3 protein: CSARGGGRGGETQYF. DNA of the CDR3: TGCAGTGCTAGAGGGGGAGGTAGGGGTGGAGAGACCCAGTACTTC.

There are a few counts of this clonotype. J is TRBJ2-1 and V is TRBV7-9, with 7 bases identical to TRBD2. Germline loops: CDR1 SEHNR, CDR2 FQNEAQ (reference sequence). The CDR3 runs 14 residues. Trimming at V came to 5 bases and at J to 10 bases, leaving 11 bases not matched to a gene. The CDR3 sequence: CASSRRERDGEQFF. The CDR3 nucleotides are TGTGCCAGCAGCCGGCGGGAGAGGGACGGGGAGCAGTTCTTC.

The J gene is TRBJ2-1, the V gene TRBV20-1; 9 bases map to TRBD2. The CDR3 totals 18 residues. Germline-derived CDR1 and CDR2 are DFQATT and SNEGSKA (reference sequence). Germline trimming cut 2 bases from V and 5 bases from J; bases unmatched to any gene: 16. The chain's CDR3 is CSARPRRSGRPPNNEQFF. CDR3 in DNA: TGCAGTGCTAGACCCAGACGAAGCGGGAGGCCCCCAAACAATGAGCAGTTCTTC.

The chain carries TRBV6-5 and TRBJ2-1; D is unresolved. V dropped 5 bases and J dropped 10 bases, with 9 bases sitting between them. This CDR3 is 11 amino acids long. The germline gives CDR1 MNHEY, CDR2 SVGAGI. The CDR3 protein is CASSDCGEQFF. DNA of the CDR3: TGTGCCAGCAGTGATTGCGGAGAGCAGTTCTTC.

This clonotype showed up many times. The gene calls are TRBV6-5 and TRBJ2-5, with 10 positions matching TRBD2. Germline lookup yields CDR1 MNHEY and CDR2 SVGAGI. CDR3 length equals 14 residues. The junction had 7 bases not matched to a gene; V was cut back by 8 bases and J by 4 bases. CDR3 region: CASGSGRARETQYF. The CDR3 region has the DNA TGTGCCAGCGGGAGCGGGAGGGCCAGAGAGACCCAGTACTTC.

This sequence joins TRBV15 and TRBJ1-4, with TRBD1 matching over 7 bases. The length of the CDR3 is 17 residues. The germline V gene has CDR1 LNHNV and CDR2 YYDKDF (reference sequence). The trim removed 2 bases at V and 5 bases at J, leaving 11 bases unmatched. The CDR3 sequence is CATSRNRAGQLNEKLFF. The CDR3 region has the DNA TGTGCCACCAGCAGAAACCGGGCGGGACAGCTAAATGAAAAACTGTTTTTT.

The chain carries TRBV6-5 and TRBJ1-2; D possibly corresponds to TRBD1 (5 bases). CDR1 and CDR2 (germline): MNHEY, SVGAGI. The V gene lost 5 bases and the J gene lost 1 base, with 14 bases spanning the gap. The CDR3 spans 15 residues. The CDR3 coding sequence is TGTGCCAGCAGTCGGCTATCGACAGTTAACTATGGCTACACCTTC. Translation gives CASSRLSTVNYGYTF.

The CDR3 spells CASGYGLSYNEQFF. DNA for the CDR3: TGTGCCAGCGGTTACGGACTGAGCTACAATGAGCAGTTCTTC. The V call is TRBV27, the J call TRBJ2-1; maybe TRBD2 (5 bases). V was shortened by 8 bases and J by 3 bases, with 14 bases between the two germline ends. Germline assignment: CDR1 MNHEY and CDR2 SMNVEV (reference sequence). CDR3 length: 14 residues.

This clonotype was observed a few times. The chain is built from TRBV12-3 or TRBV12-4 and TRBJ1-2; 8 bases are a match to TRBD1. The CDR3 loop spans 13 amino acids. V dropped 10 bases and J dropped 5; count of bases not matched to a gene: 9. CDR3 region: CATGDRPRYGYTF. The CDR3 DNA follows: TGTGCCACCGGGGACAGGCCGCGGTATGGCTACACCTTC.

For the CDR3, the DNA is TGTGCCAGCAAGTATACCACCGACTACGAGCAGTACTTC. It translates to CASKYTTDYEQYF. This chain uses TRBV28 with TRBJ2-5, with no clear D. The DNA end is a closer match to TRBJ2-7, so the J assignment may be wrong. Germline V lookup: CDR1 MDHEN, CDR2 SYDVKM. The CDR3 length is 13 residues.

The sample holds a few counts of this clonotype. The CDR3 DNA reads TGTGCCAGCATGCCTGGGTACAATGAGCAGTTCTTC. Its translation: CASMPGYNEQFF. The chain couples TRBV6-2 or TRBV6-3 to TRBJ2-1; D ambiguous. The CDR3 runs to 12 residues. V dropped 7 bases and J dropped 4 bases, with 8 bases sitting between them. From germline, CDR1 is MNHEY and CDR2 SVGEGT.

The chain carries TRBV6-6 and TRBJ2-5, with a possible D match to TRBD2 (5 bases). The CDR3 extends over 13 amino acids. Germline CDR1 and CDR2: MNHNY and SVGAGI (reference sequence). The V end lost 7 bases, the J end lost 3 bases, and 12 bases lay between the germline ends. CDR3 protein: CASTGMAKETQYF. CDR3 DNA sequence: TGTGCCAGCACCGGGATGGCGAAAGAGACCCAGTACTTC.

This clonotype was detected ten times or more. The CDR3 region has the DNA TGTGCCAGCAGCTTTGGGACTAGCGGGAAATATCCTCTGGATGAGCAGTTCTTC. Translating gives CASSFGTSGKYPLDEQFF. This rearrangement joins TRBV9 to TRBJ2-1, with 13 bases fitting TRBD2. The CDR3 is made up of 18 amino acids. Germline loops: CDR1 SGDLS, CDR2 YYNGEE. Unmatched junction bases numbered 15, after V lost 4 bases and J lost 8 bases.

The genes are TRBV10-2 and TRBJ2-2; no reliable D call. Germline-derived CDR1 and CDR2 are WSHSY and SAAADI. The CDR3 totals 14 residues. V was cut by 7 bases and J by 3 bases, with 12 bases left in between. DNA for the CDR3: TGCGCCAGCATCCCGTCAACCTACACCGGGGAGCTGTTTTTT. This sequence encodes CASIPSTYTGELFF.

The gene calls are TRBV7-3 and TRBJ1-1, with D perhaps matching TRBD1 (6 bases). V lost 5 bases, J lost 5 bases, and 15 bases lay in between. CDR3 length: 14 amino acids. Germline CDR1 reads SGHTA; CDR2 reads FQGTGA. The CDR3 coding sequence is TGTGCCAGCAGCCCAACACATGGACAGACTGAAGCTTTCTTT. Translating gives CASSPTHGQTEAFF.

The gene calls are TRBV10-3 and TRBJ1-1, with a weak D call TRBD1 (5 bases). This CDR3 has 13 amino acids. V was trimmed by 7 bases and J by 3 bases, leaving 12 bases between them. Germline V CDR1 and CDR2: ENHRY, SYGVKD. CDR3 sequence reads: CAIKGPGDTEAFF. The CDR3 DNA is TGTGCCATCAAGGGTCCGGGGGACACTGAAGCTTTCTTT.

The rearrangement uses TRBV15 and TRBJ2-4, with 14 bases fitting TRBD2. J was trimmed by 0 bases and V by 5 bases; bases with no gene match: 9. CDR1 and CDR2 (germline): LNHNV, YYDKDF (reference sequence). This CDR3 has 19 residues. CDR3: CATSPPGLAGAGAKNIQYF. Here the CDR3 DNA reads TGTGCCACCAGCCCTCCGGGACTAGCGGGAGCCGGAGCCAAAAACATTCAGTACTTC.

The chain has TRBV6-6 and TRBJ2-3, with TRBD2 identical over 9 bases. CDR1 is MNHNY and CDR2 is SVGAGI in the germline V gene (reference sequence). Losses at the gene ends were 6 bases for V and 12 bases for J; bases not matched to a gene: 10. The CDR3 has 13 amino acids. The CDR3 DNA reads TGTGCCAGCAGCCCCGCGCTAGCGGGATCACAGTATTTT. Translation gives CASSPALAGSQYF.

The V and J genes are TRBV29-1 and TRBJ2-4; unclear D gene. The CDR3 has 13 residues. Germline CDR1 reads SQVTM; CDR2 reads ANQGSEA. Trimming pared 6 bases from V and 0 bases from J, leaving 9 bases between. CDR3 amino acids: CSVTPQAKNIQYF. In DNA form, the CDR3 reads TGCAGCGTGACCCCTCAAGCCAAAAACATTCAGTACTTC.